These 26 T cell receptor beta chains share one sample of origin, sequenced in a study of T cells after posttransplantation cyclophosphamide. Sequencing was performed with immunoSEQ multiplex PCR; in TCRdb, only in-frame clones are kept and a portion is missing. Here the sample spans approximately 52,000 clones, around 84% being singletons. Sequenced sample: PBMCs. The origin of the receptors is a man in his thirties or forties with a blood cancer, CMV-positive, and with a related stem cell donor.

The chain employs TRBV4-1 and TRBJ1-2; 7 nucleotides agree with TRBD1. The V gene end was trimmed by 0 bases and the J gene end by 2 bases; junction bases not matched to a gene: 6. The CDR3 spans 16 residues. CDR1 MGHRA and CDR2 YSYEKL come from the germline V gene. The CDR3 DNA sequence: TGCGCCAGCAGCCAAGATTTTCCGGGACAGAACTATGGCTACACCTTC. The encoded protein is CASSQDFPGQNYGYTF.

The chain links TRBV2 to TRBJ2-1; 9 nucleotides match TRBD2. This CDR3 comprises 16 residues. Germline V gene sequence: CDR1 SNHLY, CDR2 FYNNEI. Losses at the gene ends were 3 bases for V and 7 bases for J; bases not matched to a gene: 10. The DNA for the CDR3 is TGTGCCAGCAGTGATCTTAGGCGGGAGGGGGGTAATGAGCAGTTCTTC. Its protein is CASSDLRREGGNEQFF.

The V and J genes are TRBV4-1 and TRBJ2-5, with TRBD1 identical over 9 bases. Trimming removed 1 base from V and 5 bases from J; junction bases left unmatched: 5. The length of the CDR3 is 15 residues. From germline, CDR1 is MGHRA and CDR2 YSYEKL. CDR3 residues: CASSQVTGGRETQYF. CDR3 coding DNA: TGCGCCAGCAGCCAAGTAACAGGGGGCAGGGAGACCCAGTACTTC.

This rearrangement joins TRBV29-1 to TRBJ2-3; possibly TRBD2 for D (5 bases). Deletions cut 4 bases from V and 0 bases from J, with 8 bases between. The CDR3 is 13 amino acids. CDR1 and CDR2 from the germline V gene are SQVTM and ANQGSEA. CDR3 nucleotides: TGCAGCGTTGTAGCGCCAAGCACAGATACGCAGTATTTT. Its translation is CSVVAPSTDTQYF.

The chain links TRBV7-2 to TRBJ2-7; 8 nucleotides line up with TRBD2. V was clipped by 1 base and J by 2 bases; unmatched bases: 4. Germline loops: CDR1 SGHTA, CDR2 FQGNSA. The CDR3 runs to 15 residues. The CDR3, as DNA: TGTGCCAGCAGCTTAGATGACGGGAGGGCCTACGAGCAGTACTTC. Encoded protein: CASSLDDGRAYEQYF.

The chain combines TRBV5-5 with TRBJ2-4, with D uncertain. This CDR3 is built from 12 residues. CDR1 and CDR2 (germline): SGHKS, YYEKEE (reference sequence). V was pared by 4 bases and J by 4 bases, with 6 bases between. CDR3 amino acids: CASSPTKNIQYF. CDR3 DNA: TGTGCCAGCAGCCCGACAAAAAACATTCAGTACTTC.

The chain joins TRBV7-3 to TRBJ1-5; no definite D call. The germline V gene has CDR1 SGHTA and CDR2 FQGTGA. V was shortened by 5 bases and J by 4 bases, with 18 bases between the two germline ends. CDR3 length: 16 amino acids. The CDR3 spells CASSPAGRGTNQPQHF. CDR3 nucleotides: TGTGCCAGCAGCCCCGCTGGGCGGGGAACGAATCAGCCCCAGCATTTT.

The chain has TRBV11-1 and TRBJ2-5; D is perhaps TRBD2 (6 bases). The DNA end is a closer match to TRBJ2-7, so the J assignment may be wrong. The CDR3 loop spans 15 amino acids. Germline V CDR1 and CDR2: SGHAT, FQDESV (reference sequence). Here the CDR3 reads CASSSGGDSSYEQYF. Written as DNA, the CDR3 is TGTGCCAGCAGCTCCGGGGGTGACAGTTCCTACGAGCAGTACTTC.

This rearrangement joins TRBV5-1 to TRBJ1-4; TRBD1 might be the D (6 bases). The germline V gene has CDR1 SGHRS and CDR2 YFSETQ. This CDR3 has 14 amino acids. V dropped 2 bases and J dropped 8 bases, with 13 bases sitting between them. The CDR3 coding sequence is TGCGCCAGCAGCTTTGGCAGGGGAGTCGAAAAACTGTTTTTT. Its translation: CASSFGRGVEKLFF. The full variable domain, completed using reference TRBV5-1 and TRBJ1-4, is KAGVTQTPRYLIKTRGQQVTLSCSPISGHRSVSWYQQTPGQGLQFLFEYFSETQRNKGNFPGRFSGRQFSNSRSEMNVSTLELGDSALYLCASSFGRGVEKLFFGSGTQLSVL.

The DNA of the CDR3 is TGCGCCAGCAAGAGAATGGGCGGGAGTGCTTTAGAGACCCAGTACTTC. Translation gives CASKRMGGSALETQYF. The chain combines TRBV5-1 with TRBJ2-5, with 7 nucleotides matching TRBD2. From germline, CDR1 is SGHRS and CDR2 YFSETQ. This CDR3 is 16 amino acids long. Trimming removed 6 bases from V and 4 bases from J; junction bases left unmatched: 15.

The CDR3 DNA reads as TGTGCCAGCAGCTTTACAGACCAAGAGACCCAGTACTTC. Translating gives CASSFTDQETQYF. The genes are TRBV5-5 and TRBJ2-5, with D unresolved. In germline, CDR1 is SGHKS, CDR2 YYEKEE (reference sequence). The ends were cut back, 2 bases at V and 0 bases at J, with 5 bases in the middle. The CDR3 totals 13 residues.

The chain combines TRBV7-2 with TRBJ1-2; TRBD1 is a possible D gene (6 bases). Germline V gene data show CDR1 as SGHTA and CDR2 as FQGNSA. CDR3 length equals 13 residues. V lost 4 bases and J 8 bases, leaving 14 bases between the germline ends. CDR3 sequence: CASSSQGIYGYTF. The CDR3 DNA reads TGTGCCAGCAGCTCCCAGGGGATTTACGGCTACACCTTC.

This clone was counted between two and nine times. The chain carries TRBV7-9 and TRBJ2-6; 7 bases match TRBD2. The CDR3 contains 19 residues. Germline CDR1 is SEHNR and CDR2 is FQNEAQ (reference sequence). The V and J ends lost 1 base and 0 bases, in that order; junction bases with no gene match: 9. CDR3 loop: CASSLVSGTTRSGANVLTF. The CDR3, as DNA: TGTGCCAGCAGCTTAGTGTCCGGGACTACGCGCTCTGGGGCCAACGTCCTGACTTTC.

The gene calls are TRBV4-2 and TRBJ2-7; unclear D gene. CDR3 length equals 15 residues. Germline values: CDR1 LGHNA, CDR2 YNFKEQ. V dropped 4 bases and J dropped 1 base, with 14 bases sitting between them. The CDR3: CASSRTASGSYEQYF. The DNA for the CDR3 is TGTGCCAGCAGCCGAACTGCTAGTGGATCCTACGAGCAGTACTTC.

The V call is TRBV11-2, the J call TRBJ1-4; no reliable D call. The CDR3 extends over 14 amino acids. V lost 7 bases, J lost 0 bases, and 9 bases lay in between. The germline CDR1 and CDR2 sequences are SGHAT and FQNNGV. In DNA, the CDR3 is TGTGCCAGCACCTCCACAGCAACTAATGAAAAACTGTTTTTT. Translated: CASTSTATNEKLFF.

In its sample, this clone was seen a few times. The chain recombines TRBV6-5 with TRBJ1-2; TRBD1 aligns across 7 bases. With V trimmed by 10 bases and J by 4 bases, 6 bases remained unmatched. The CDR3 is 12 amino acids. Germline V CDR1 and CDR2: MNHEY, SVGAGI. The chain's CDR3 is CATRDSIYGYTF. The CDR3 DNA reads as TGTGCCACTCGGGACAGCATCTATGGCTACACCTTC.

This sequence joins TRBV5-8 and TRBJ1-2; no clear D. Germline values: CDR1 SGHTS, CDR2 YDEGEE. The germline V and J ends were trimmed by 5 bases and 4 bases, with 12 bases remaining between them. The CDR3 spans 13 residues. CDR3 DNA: TGTGCCAGCAGATATCTACCTTCCTATGGCTACACCTTC. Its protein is CASRYLPSYGYTF. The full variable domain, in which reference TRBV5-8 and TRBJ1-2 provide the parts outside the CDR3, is EAGVTQSPTHLIKTRGQQATLRCSPISGHTSVYWYQQALGLGLQFLLWYDEGEERNRGNFPPRFSGRQFPNYSSELNVNALELEDSALYLCASRYLPSYGYTFGSGTRLTVV.

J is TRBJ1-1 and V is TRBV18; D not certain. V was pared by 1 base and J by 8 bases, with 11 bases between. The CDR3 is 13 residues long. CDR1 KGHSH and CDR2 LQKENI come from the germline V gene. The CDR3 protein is CASSPLGLEEAFF. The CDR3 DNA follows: TGTGCCAGCTCACCACTCGGACTCGAGGAAGCTTTCTTT.

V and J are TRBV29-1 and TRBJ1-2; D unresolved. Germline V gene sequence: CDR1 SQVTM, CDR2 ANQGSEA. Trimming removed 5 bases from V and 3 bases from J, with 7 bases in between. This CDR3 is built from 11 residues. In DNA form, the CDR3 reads TGCAGCGTTCCCCGAGACTATGGCTACACCTTC. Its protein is CSVPRDYGYTF.

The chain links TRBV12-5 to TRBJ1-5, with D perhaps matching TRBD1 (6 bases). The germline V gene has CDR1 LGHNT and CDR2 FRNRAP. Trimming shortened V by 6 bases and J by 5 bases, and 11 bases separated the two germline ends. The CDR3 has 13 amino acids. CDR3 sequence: CASGLDSYQPQHF. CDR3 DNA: TGTGCTAGTGGCCTGGACAGCTATCAGCCCCAGCATTTT.

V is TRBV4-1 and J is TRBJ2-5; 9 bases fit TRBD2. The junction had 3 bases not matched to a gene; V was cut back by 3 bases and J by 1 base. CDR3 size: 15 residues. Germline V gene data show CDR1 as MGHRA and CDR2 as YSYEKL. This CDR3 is CASSHQTSGQETQYF. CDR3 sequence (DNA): TGCGCCAGCAGCCACCAGACTAGCGGCCAAGAGACCCAGTACTTC.

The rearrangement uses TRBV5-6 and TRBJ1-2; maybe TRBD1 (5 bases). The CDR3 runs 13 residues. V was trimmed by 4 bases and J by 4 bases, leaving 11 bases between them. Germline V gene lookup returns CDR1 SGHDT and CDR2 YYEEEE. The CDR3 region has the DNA TGTGCCAGCAGCCTGGGGGGGGTCTATGGCTACACCTTC. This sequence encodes CASSLGGVYGYTF.

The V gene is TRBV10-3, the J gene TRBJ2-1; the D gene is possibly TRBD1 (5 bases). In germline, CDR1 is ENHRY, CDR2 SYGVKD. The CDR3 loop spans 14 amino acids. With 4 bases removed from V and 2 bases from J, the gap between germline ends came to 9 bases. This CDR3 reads CAISAQETYNEQFF. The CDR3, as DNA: TGTGCCATCAGTGCACAGGAGACCTACAATGAGCAGTTCTTC.

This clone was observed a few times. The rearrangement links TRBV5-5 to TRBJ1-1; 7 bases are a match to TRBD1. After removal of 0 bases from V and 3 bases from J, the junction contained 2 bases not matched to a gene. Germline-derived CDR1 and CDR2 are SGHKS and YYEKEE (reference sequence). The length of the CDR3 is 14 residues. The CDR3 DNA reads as TGTGCCAGCAGCTTGGGACAGGGTCACACTGAAGCTTTCTTT. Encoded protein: CASSLGQGHTEAFF.

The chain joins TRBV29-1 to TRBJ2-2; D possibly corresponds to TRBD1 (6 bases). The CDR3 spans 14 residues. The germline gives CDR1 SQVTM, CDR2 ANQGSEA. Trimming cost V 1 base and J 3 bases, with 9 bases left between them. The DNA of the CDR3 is TGCAGCGTTGAAGGGTACAGGGACACCGGGGAGCTGTTTTTT. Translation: CSVEGYRDTGELFF.

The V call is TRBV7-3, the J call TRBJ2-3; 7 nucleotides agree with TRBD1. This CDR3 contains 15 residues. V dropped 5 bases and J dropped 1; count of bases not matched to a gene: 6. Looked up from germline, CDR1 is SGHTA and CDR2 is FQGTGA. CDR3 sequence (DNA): TGTGCCAGCAGCGTGGGACAGCCGGGCACAGATACGCAGTATTTT. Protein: CASSVGQPGTDTQYF.